The sequence of this TCR beta chain was determined in a study of T cells after yellow fever vaccination. This clonotype has ten or more counts. The germline CDR1 and CDR2 sequences are SGHTA and FQGNSA. This CDR3 has 14 residues. The germline V and J ends were trimmed by 3 bases and 0 bases, with 8 bases remaining between them. Via MiXCR, TCRdb re-called the 5' RACE reads, giving one row per CDR3 protein. The profile shows some 97,000 distinct CDR3 sequences, about 6% of them singletons. The chain recombines TRBV7-2 with TRBJ1-1; no clear D. The sequence was obtained from a man younger than 30 who received the YFV17D yellow fever vaccine. The specimen was CD8+ T cells sorted from PBMCs, collected 10 days after the yellow fever booster vaccination. The chain's CDR3 is CASSFGNMNTEAFF. For the CDR3, the DNA is TGTGCCAGCAGCTTCGGGAATATGAACACTGAAGCTTTCTTT.